This TCR beta chain originates from a study of monozygotic twins with inflammatory bowel disease. Study findings and constraints: The analysis yielded no support for one strong signal or clonotype associated with IBD.

The authors isolated total RNA from whole blood without sorting T cells. In the case of this clonotype: What it recognizes is unknown.

This CDR3 comprises 14 residues. Germline V gives CDR1 SGHRS, CDR2 YFSETQ. Amplification used two nested PCRs: roughly 17 cycles, then around 9 cycles, on TCRalpha/TCRbeta cDNA. TCRdb re-called the 5' RACE reads and shows each CDR3 protein once, DNA omitted. The sample totals some 210,000 distinct CDR3 sequences. The receptor was derived from a human donor with ulcerative colitis or Crohn's disease, or a healthy co-twin of an affected twin (not recorded which). This rearrangement joins TRBV5-1 to TRBJ1-5; absent DNA, TCRdb's TRBD1 call cannot be checked. Sequencing was performed on blood. The CDR3 is CASSLGQGDQPQHF.